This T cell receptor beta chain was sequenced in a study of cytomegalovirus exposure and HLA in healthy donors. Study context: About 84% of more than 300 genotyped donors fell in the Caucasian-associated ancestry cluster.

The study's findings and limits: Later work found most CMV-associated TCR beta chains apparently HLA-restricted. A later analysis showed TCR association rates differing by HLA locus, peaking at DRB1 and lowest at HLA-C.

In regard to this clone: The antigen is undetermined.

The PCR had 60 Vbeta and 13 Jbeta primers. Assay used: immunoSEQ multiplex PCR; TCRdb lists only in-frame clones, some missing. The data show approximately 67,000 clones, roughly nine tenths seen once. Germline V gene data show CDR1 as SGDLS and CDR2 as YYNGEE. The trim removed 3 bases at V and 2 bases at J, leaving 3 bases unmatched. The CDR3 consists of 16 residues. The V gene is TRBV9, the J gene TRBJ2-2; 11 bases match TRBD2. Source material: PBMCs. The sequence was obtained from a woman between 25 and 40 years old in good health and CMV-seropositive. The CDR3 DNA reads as TGTGCCAGCAGCGGTAGCGGGAGGGCCAACACCGGGGAGCTGTTTTTT. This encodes CASSGSGRANTGELFF.